The 3 T cell receptor beta chains reported below all come from one sample, sequenced in a study of CD8 T cells in ankylosing spondylitis (dated by TCRdb to the late 2010s). The library came from 5' RACE. The reads were generated on an Illumina HiSeq 2500. TCRdb reanalyzed the raw reads on its own, using fastp at Q25 for trimming and MiXCR for clone calling, and kept in-frame beta chains. Rows are unified per CDR3 protein, each entry keeping the most common DNA and genes. The sample includes roughly 200,000 distinct CDR3 sequences, with around a quarter observed a single time. The ten largest make up around 6.3% of the sample. Sample: blood, either unsorted or a sorted T cell fraction (not recorded which). Every receptor here comes from a male donor with ankylosing spondylitis or in good health (not recorded which).

This chain connects TRBV29-1 to TRBJ2-7, with 7 positions matching TRBD2. V gave up 3 bases and J gave up 6 bases; unmatched junction bases: 8. The CDR3 has 13 amino acids. Per the germline V gene, CDR1 is SQVTM and CDR2 is ANQGSEA. This CDR3 is CSVDGGSRREQYF. The CDR3 DNA follows: TGCAGCGTTGACGGCGGGAGCAGGCGCGAGCAGTACTTC.

This chain uses TRBV5-5 with TRBJ2-3; D perhaps matches TRBD2 (6 bases). This CDR3 region has 15 residues. Trimming cost V 5 bases and J 3 bases, with 16 bases left between them. Germline CDR1 and CDR2: SGHKS and YYEKEE (reference sequence). CDR3 sequence: CASRELIRGTDTQYF. The CDR3 region has the DNA TGTGCCAGCAGGGAGCTTATACGGGGGACAGATACGCAGTATTTT.

CDR3 sequence reads: CASSLRGQTYNEQFF. In DNA, the CDR3 is TGCGCCAGCAGCTTGCGGGGACAGACCTACAATGAGCAGTTCTTC. The chain links TRBV5-1 to TRBJ2-1, with TRBD1 identical over 7 bases. CDR1 and CDR2 from the germline V gene are SGHRS and YFSETQ. This CDR3 spans 15 amino acids. Trimming removed 1 base from V and 2 bases from J; junction bases left unmatched: 3.